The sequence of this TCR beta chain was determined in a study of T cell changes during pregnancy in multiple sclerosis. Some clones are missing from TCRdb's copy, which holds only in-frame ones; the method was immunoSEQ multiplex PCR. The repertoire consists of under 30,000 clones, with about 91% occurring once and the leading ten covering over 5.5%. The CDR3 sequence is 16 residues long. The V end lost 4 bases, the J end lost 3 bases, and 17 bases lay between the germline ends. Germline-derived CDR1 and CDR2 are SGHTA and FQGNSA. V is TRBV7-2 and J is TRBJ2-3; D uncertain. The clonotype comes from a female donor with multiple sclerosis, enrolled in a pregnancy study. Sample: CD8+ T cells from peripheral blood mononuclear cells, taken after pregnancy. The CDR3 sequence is CASSSNPIERTDTQYF. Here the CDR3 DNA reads TGTGCCAGCAGCTCCAACCCCATTGAGAGGACAGATACGCAGTATTTT.